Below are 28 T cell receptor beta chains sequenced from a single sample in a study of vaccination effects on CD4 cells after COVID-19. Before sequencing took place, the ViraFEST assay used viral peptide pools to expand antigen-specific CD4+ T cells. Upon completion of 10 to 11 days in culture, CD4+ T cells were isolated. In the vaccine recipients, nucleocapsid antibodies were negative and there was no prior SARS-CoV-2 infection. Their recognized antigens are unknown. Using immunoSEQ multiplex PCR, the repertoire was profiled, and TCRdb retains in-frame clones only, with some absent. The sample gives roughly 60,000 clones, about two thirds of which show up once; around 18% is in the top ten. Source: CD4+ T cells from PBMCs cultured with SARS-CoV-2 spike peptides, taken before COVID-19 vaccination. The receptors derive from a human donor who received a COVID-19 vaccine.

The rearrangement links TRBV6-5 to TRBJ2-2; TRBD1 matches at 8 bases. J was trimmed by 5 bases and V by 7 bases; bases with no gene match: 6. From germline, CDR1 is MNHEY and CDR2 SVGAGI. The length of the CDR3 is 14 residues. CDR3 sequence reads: CASTGQGGTGELFF. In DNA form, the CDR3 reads TGTGCCAGCACTGGACAGGGAGGTACCGGGGAGCTGTTTTTT.

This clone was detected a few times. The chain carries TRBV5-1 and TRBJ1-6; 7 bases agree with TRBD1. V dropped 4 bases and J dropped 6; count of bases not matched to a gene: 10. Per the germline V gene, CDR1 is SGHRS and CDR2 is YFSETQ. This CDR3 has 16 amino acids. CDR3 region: CASSDRDSLLNSPLHF. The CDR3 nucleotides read TGCGCCAGCAGCGACCGGGACAGCCTTCTTAATTCACCCCTCCACTTT.

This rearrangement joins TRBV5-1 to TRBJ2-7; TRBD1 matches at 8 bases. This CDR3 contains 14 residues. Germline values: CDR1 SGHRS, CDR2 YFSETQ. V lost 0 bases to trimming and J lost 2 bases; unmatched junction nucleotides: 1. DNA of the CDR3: TGCGCCAGCAGCTTGGTGACAGGGGCCTACGAGCAGTACTTC. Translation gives CASSLVTGAYEQYF.

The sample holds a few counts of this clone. CDR3 in DNA: TGTGCCATCACCCCGAGGACAGGTGGGAACTATGGCTACACCTTC. This codes for CAITPRTGGNYGYTF. This rearrangement joins TRBV10-3 to TRBJ1-2; the match to TRBD1 covers 7 bases. Germline loops: CDR1 ENHRY, CDR2 SYGVKD. This CDR3 is 15 amino acids long. Trimming took 7 bases from V and 2 from J; bases not matched to a gene: 10.

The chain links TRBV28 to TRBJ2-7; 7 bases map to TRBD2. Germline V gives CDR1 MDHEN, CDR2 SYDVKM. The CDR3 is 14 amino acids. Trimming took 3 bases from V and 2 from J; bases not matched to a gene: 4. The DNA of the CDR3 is TGTGCCAGCAGTTTTACTAGCGTAGCCTACGAGCAGTACTTC. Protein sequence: CASSFTSVAYEQYF. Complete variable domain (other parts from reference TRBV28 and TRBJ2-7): DVKVTQSSRYLVKRTGEKVFLECVQDMDHENMFWYRQDPGLGLRLIYFSYDVKMKEKGDIPEGYSVSREKKERFSLILESASTNQTSMYLCASSFTSVAYEQYFGPGTRLTVT.

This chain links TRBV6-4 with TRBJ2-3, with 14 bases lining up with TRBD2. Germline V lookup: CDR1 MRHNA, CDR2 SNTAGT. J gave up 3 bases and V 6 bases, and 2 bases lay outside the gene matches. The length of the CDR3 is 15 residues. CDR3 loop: CASRRTSGGTDTQYF. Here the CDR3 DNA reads TGTGCCAGCAGACGGACTAGCGGGGGGACAGATACGCAGTATTTT.

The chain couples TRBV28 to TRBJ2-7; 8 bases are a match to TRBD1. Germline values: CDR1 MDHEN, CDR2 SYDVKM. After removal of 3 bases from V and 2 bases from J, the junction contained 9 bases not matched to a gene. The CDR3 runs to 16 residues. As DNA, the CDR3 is TGTGCCAGCAGTTTGAAGGTGGACAGGGTCCCCTACGAGCAGTACTTC. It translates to CASSLKVDRVPYEQYF.

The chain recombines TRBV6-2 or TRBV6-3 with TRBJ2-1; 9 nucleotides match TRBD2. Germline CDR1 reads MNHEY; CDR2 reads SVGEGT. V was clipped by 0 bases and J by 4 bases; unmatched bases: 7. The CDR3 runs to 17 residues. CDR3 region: CASSYSRGSGGYNEQFF. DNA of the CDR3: TGTGCCAGCAGTTACTCGAGGGGTAGCGGGGGATACAATGAGCAGTTCTTC.

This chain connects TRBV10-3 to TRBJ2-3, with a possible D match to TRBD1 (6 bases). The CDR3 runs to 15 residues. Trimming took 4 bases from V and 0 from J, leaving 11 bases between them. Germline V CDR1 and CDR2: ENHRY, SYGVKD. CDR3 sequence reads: CAISAQGRSTDTQYF. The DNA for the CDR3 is TGTGCCATCAGTGCGCAGGGGCGTAGCACAGATACGCAGTATTTT.

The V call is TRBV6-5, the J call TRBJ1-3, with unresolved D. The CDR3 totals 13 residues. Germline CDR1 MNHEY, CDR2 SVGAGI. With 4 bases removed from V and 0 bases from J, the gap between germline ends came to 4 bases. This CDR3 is CASSLASGNTIYF. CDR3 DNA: TGTGCCAGCAGTTTGGCCTCTGGAAACACCATATATTTT.

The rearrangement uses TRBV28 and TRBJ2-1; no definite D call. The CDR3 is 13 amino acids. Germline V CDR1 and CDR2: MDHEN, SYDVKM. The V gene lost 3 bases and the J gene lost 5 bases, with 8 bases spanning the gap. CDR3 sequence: CASSLPGDNEQFF. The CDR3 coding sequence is TGTGCCAGCAGTTTGCCCGGCGACAATGAGCAGTTCTTC.

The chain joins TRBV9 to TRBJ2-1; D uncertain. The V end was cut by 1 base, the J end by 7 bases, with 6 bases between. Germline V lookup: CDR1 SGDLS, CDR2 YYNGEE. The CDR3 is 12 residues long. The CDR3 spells CASSVSENEQFF. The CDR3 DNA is TGTGCCAGCAGCGTATCGGAGAATGAGCAGTTCTTC.

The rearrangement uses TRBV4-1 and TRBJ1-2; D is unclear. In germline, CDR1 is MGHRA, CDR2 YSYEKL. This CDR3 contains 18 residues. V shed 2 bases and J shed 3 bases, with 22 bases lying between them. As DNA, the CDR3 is TGCGCCAGCAGCCAATTGTTGTCCCCCAGACTCAAAGACTATGGCTACACCTTC. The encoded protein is CASSQLLSPRLKDYGYTF.

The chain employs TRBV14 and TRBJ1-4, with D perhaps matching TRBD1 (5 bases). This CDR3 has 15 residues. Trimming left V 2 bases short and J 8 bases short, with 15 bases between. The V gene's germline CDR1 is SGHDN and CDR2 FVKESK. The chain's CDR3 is CASSQREGNREKLFF. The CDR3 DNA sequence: TGTGCCAGCAGCCAACGCGAGGGGAATCGGGAAAAACTGTTTTTT.

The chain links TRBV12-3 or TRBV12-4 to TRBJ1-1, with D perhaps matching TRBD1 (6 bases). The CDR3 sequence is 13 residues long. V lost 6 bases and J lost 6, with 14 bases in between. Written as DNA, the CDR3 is TGTGCCAGCAGCTCAGGGACATTTGCTGAAGCTTTCTTT. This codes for CASSSGTFAEAFF.

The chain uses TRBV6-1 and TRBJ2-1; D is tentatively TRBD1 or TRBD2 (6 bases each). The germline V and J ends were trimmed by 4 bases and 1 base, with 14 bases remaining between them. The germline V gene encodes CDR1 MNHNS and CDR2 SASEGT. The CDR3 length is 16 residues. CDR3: CASSAWRGRSYNEQFF. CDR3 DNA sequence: TGTGCCAGCAGTGCATGGAGGGGGAGGTCCTACAATGAGCAGTTCTTC.

This CDR3 is CASSTPNTGELFF. CDR3 sequence (DNA): TGTGCCAGCAGCACCCCGAACACCGGGGAGCTGTTTTTT. The V and J genes are TRBV7-2 and TRBJ2-2, with D unclear. The CDR3 consists of 13 residues. CDR1 and CDR2 (germline): SGHTA, FQGNSA. Trimming removed 5 bases at V and 0 bases at J, with 4 bases between.

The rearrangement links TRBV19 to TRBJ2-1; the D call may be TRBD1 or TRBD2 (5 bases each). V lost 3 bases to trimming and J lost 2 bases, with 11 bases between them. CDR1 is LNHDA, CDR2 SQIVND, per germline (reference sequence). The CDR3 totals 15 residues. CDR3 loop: CASSMRGFAYNEQFF. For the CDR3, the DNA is TGTGCCAGTAGTATGAGGGGCTTCGCCTACAATGAGCAGTTCTTC.

CDR3 nucleotide sequence: TGTGCCAGCAGACAGGGGTCGGGAGAGCAGTACTTC. Residues: CASRQGSGEQYF. The chain links TRBV28 to TRBJ2-7, with TRBD1 matching over 7 bases. The trim removed 6 bases at V and 7 bases at J, leaving 6 bases unmatched. The germline V gene encodes CDR1 MDHEN and CDR2 SYDVKM. The CDR3 contains 12 residues. Together with reference TRBV28 and TRBJ2-7, the CDR3 gives the full variable domain: DVKVTQSSRYLVKRTGEKVFLECVQDMDHENMFWYRQDPGLGLRLIYFSYDVKMKEKGDIPEGYSVSREKKERFSLILESASTNQTSMYLCASRQGSGEQYFGPGTRLTVT.

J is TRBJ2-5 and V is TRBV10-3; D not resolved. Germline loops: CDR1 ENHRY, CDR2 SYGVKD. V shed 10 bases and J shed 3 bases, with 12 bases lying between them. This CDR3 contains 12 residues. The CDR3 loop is CATGREEETQYF. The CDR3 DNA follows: TGTGCCACCGGCCGTGAGGAAGAGACCCAGTACTTC.

The CDR3 DNA follows: TGTGCCATCAGTGAGTCGAACAGCAAAGAGACCCAGTACTTC. It specifies CAISESNSKETQYF. The genes are TRBV10-3 and TRBJ2-5; D is uncertain. The CDR3 is 14 amino acids. Trimming shortened V by 0 bases and J by 3 bases, and 8 bases separated the two germline ends. CDR1 and CDR2 from the germline V gene are ENHRY and SYGVKD.

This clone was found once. The CDR3 nucleotides are TGTGCCAGCAGCCCAAGAGATCAGCCCCAGCATTTT. Its translation is CASSPRDQPQHF. V and J are TRBV7-2 and TRBJ1-5; D gene ambiguous. This CDR3 has 12 residues. Germline V gives CDR1 SGHTA, CDR2 FQGNSA. Trimming removed 5 bases at V and 5 bases at J, with 7 bases between. The full variable domain, completed using reference TRBV7-2 and TRBJ1-5, is GAGVSQSPSNKVTEKGKDVELRCDPISGHTALYWYRQSLGQGLEFLIYFQGNSAPDKSGLPSDRFSAERTGGSVSTLTIQRTQQEDSAVYLCASSPRDQPQHFGDGTRLSIL.

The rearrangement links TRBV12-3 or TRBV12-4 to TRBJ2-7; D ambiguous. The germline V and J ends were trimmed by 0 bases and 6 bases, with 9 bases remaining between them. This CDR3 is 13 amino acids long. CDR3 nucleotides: TGTGCCAGCAGTTTAGCGGGCCTTGGCGAGCAGTACTTC. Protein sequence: CASSLAGLGEQYF.

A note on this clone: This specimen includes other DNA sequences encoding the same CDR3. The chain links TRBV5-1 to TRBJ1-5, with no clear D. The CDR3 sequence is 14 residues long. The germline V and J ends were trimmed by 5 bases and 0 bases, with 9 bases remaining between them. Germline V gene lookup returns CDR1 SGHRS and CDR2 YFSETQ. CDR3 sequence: CASSPDGSNQPQHF. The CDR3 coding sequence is TGCGCCAGCAGTCCCGACGGTAGCAATCAGCCCCAGCATTTT.

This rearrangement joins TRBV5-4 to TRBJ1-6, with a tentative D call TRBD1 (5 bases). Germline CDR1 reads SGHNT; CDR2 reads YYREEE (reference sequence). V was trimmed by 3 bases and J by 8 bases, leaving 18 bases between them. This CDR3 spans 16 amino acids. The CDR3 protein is CASSSPSDSRDSPLHF. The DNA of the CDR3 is TGTGCCAGCAGCTCCCCCTCCGACAGTCGTGATTCACCCCTCCACTTT.

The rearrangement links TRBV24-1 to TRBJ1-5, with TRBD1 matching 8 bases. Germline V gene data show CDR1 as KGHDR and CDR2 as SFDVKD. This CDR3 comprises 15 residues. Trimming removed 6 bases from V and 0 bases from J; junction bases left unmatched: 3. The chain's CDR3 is CATSQTGASNQPQHF. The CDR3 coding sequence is TGTGCCACCAGTCAGACAGGGGCTAGCAATCAGCCCCAGCATTTT.

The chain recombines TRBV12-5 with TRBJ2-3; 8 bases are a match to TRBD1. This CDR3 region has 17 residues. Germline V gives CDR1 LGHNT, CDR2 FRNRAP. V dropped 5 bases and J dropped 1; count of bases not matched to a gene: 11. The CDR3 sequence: CASGQNRGRGGTDTQYF. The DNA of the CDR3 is TGTGCTAGTGGTCAAAACAGGGGGAGAGGAGGCACAGATACGCAGTATTTT.

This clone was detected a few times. This chain's CDR3 is CASRRTSGRSYNEQFF. The CDR3 DNA follows: TGTGCCAGCAGGCGGACTAGCGGGAGGAGCTACAATGAGCAGTTCTTC. The chain carries TRBV6-8 and TRBJ2-1; 14 bases are a match to TRBD2. Germline CDR1 MNHGY, CDR2 SAAAGT. This CDR3 is built from 16 residues. The V segment lost 6 bases and the J segment 3 bases; nucleotides outside the gene matches: 4.